These 6 T cell receptor beta chains were sequenced from one sample in a study of human T cells and chemical hapten exposure. TCRdb re-called the RACE reads through MiXCR, storing one row per CDR3 protein. In the table there are 250,000 or so distinct CDR3 sequences, roughly 7.7% of which are singletons. Time point denoted: pre-sensitization, week 0. Treatment specified: therapeutic diphenylcyclopropenone sensitization with weekly scalp DPC. Material: whole blood, obtained in connection with sensitization to the hapten diphenylcyclopropenone (DPC). The receptors were sampled from a man between 18 and 29 years old with alopecia areata. Some clones in this sample may be carry-over from other donors' samples.

V usage is TRBV25-1 and J usage is TRBJ1-6; D gene uncertain. The V end was cut by 5 bases, the J end by 0 bases, with 17 bases between. Per germline, CDR1 MGHDK and CDR2 SYGVNS. This CDR3 is built from 18 residues. The CDR3 protein is CASSRKAVSFSYNSPLHF. The CDR3 DNA sequence: TGTGCCAGCAGTAGGAAGGCTGTTTCATTCTCCTATAATTCACCCCTCCACTTT.

This clonotype was recorded many times. V is TRBV7-8 and J is TRBJ2-7; 10 bases align to TRBD1. CDR1 is SGHVS and CDR2 is FQNEAQ in the germline V gene. V was pared by 3 bases and J by 2 bases, with 16 bases of the junction left unmatched. This CDR3 spans 19 amino acids. For the CDR3, the DNA is TGTGCCAGCAGCTTCCATCTCACCCGGGACAGGGGAGTAACCTACGAGCAGTACTTC. It specifies CASSFHLTRDRGVTYEQYF.

This clonotype has at least ten counts. The rearrangement uses TRBV5-1 and TRBJ2-1; the D is unclear. Germline lookup yields CDR1 SGHRS and CDR2 YFSETQ. V lost 2 bases and J 2 bases, leaving 5 bases between the germline ends. The CDR3 consists of 13 residues. The CDR3 bases are TGCGCCAGCAGCTTACATACCTACAATGAGCAGTTCTTC. Translated, it gives CASSLHTYNEQFF.

There are a few counts of this clonotype. This CDR3 is CASSQGLVPEAFF. CDR3 bases: TGCGCCAGCAGCCAAGGGCTGGTCCCTGAAGCTTTCTTT. This chain joins TRBV4-1 and TRBJ1-1; no firm D call. Germline V gene lookup returns CDR1 MGHRA and CDR2 YSYEKL. Trimming shortened V by 1 base and J by 6 bases, and 9 bases separated the two germline ends. The CDR3 length is 13 residues.

This clonotype was observed at least ten times. The chain links TRBV7-6 to TRBJ2-7; D remains ambiguous. Germline assignment: CDR1 SGHVS and CDR2 FNYEAQ. This CDR3 contains 14 residues. V lost 1 base and J 3 bases, leaving 10 bases between the germline ends. DNA of the CDR3: TGTGCCAGCAGCTTAGGGGCAGGAGACTACGAGCAGTACGTC. Its translation is CASSLGAGDYEQYV.

This clonotype came up a few times. The J gene is TRBJ1-4, the V gene TRBV18, with a possible D match to TRBD1 (6 bases). V was trimmed by 1 base and J by 8 bases, leaving 17 bases between them. The CDR3 is made up of 16 amino acids. Germline V gene lookup returns CDR1 KGHSH and CDR2 LQKENI. The CDR3 DNA reads as TGTGCCAGCTCACCACAGGGCCGGGGGGCCCGGGAAAAACTGTTTTTT. It translates to CASSPQGRGAREKLFF.